The 2 T cell receptor beta chains below all came from one sample that was sequenced in a study of cytomegalovirus exposure and HLA in healthy donors. PCR involved 60 Vbeta and 13 Jbeta primers. Repertoires were generated with immunoSEQ multiplex PCR, while TCRdb's copy carries only in-frame clones and drops some. This table has 150,000 or so clones, over 70% appearing once. Material for sequencing was PBMCs. The receptors originated from a man aged 25-45 years in good health and CMV-seronegative.

The chain recombines TRBV6-1 with TRBJ1-1; D unresolved. Germline loops: CDR1 MNHNS, CDR2 SASEGT. The CDR3 sequence is 12 residues long. The V end was cut by 8 bases, the J end by 4 bases, with 11 bases between. The CDR3, as DNA: TGTGCCAGCCGACGGAGAGGCACTGAAGCTTTCTTT. It translates to CASRRRGTEAFF.

This clone is a singleton in its sample. This chain's CDR3 is CASSSAGGSSYEQYF. Written as DNA, the CDR3 is TGTGCCAGCAGCTCGGCGGGGGGGAGCTCCTACGAGCAGTACTTC. The V gene is TRBV7-9, the J gene TRBJ2-7; 9 bases agree with TRBD2. The CDR3 runs to 15 residues. Germline values: CDR1 SEHNR, CDR2 FQNEAQ (reference sequence). The V and J ends lost 4 bases and 0 bases, in that order; junction bases with no gene match: 4.